This record covers a single T cell receptor beta chain. The data stem from a study of cytomegalovirus exposure and HLA in healthy donors. Trimming cost V 4 bases and J 7 bases; bases outside gene matches: 17. Germline V CDR1 and CDR2: SGHTA, FQGNSA. The CDR3 spans 18 residues. The PCR contained 60 Vbeta and 13 Jbeta primers. Profiled with immunoSEQ multiplex PCR; TCRdb holds only in-frame clones, not every one. The sample lists 95,000 to 100,000 clones; roughly 70% were seen once. Material for sequencing was PBMCs. The rearrangement uses TRBV7-2 and TRBJ2-5; 11 positions match TRBD2. The sequence was obtained from a man aged 50-60 years in good health and CMV-seronegative. DNA of the CDR3: TGTGCCAGCAGCTCCCTGACTAGCGGGATTGGGGCCCCAAGGACCCAGTACTTC. Protein product: CASSSLTSGIGAPRTQYF.